This T cell receptor beta chain was documented in a study of OX40 agonist ivuxolimab in advanced cancers. Study in general: Recorded diagnoses for dose-escalation patients were hepatocellular carcinoma, melanoma, renal cell or head and neck cancer. Under the entry rules, prior anti-PD-1, anti-PD-L1 or anti-CTLA-4 therapy was allowed, and roughly 43% had some.

Trimming removed 7 bases from V and 0 bases from J; junction bases left unmatched: 4. The CDR3 has 16 residues. Per the germline V gene, CDR1 is SNHLY and CDR2 is FYNNEI. Sequenced by immunoSEQ multiplex PCR; TCRdb stores in-frame clones only, minus some. The sample holds roughly 75,000 clones; roughly 84% are singletons and the top ten take 6.5%. The sample was CD4+ or CD8+ T cells sorted from blood, taken in a trial of the OX40 agonist ivuxolimab. The chain employs TRBV2 and TRBJ1-6; 9 bases fit TRBD1. This TCR was sampled from an adult with an advanced solid tumor such as melanoma, head and neck, liver or kidney cancer. CDR3 coding DNA: TGTGCCAGCAACGGACAGGGGAGCTCCTATAATTCACCCCTCCACTTT. Translating gives CASNGQGSSYNSPLHF.